This is a list of T cell receptor beta chains from one sample in a study of blood T cell repertoires in COVID-19. Assay used: immunoSEQ multiplex PCR; TCRdb lists only in-frame clones, some missing. The sample includes 120,000 to 150,000 clones, around 87% seen only once; the top ten take 0.95% to 1.5%. Input material: PBMCs or T cells enriched from blood (not recorded which). These receptors came from a woman in her 30s with acute COVID-19. Each CDR3 is given with its conserved first and last residue. D genes are given only for firm matches. Clone size is shown for a subset of rows, as once, few, many or a class of expanded clone.

CDR3aa: CASNLPGETQYF
CDR3nt: TGTGCCAGCAACCTTCCGGGGGAGACCCAGTACTTC
d_gene: .
abundance: .
j_gene: TRBJ2-5
v_gene: TRBV2

CDR3aa: CASRAQTGFANQPQHF
CDR3nt: TGTGCCAGTAGGGCCCAGACAGGGTTCGCCAATCAGCCCCAGCATTTT
d_gene: TRBD1
abundance: few
j_gene: TRBJ1-5
v_gene: TRBV19

CDR3aa: CASSLGDRPIYGYTF
CDR3nt: TGTGCCAGCAGCTTAGGGGACAGGCCTATCTATGGCTACACCTTC
d_gene: TRBD1
abundance: .
j_gene: TRBJ1-2
v_gene: TRBV7-2

CDR3aa: CASSPSMEHEKLFF
CDR3nt: TGTGCCAGCAGCCCGTCAATGGAGCATGAAAAACTGTTTTTT
d_gene: .
abundance: once
j_gene: TRBJ1-4
v_gene: TRBV5-4

CDR3aa: CASSLRTEQYF
CDR3nt: TGTGCCAGCAGCTTGCGGACTGAACAGTACTTC
d_gene: .
abundance: .
j_gene: TRBJ2-4
v_gene: TRBV7-2

CDR3aa: CASSAGLAGGETQYF
CDR3nt: TGTGCCAGCAGCGCGGGACTAGCGGGAGGTGAGACCCAGTACTTC
d_gene: TRBD2
abundance: .
j_gene: TRBJ2-5
v_gene: TRBV9

CDR3aa: CASSFGLAGGNEQFF
CDR3nt: TGTGCCAGCAGTTTTGGACTAGCGGGAGGGAATGAGCAGTTCTTC
d_gene: TRBD2
abundance: .
j_gene: TRBJ2-1
v_gene: TRBV27

CDR3aa: CASSKASLTDTQYF
CDR3nt: TGTGCCAGCAGTAAAGCGTCTCTCACAGATACGCAGTATTTT
d_gene: .
abundance: .
j_gene: TRBJ2-3
v_gene: TRBV2

CDR3aa: CASTGAGTFSGNTIYF
CDR3nt: TGTGCCAGCACGGGAGCAGGCACGTTCTCTGGAAACACCATATATTTT
d_gene: .
abundance: .
j_gene: TRBJ1-3
v_gene: TRBV7-2

CDR3aa: CASGSTPTGELFF
CDR3nt: TGTGCTAGTGGTTCTACCCCGACCGGGGAGCTGTTTTTT
d_gene: .
abundance: .
j_gene: TRBJ2-2
v_gene: TRBV12-5

CDR3aa: CASSLVAGVSYEQFF
CDR3nt: TGTGCCAGCAGCTTGGTGGCGGGAGTATCCTATGAGCAGTTCTTC
d_gene: TRBD2
abundance: .
j_gene: TRBJ2-1
v_gene: TRBV5-5

CDR3aa: CASSLGGDRGRGGTEAFF
CDR3nt: TGTGCCAGCAGCCTCGGCGGGGACAGGGGGCGCGGTGGCACTGAAGCTTTCTTT
d_gene: TRBD1
abundance: .
j_gene: TRBJ1-1
v_gene: TRBV5-4

CDR3aa: CASTYYRVHPNEQYF
CDR3nt: TGCGCCAGCACCTATTACAGGGTTCATCCCAACGAGCAGTACTTC
d_gene: .
abundance: .
j_gene: TRBJ2-7
v_gene: TRBV10-1

CDR3aa: CASRPQFGGLEQYF
CDR3nt: TGTGCCAGCAGACCTCAATTCGGTGGTCTTGAGCAGTACTTC
d_gene: .
abundance: .
j_gene: TRBJ2-7
v_gene: TRBV7-2

CDR3aa: CASSFGLAGPFDYEQYF
CDR3nt: TGTGCCAGCAGCTTCGGACTAGCGGGACCATTTGACTACGAGCAGTACTTC
d_gene: TRBD2
abundance: .
j_gene: TRBJ2-7
v_gene: TRBV5-5

CDR3aa: CASNYLVLGHRGYNQPQHF
CDR3nt: TGTGCCAGCAACTATTTGGTGCTAGGACATCGTGGGTACAATCAGCCCCAGCATTTT
d_gene: .
abundance: .
j_gene: TRBJ1-5
v_gene: TRBV28

CDR3aa: CASSQEQGIANYGYTF
CDR3nt: TGCGCCAGCAGCCAAGAACAGGGAATAGCTAACTATGGCTACACCTTC
d_gene: .
abundance: .
j_gene: TRBJ1-2
v_gene: TRBV4-3

CDR3aa: CASSVTPGPYNEQFF
CDR3nt: TGTGCCAGCAGCGTGACCCCAGGGCCCTACAATGAGCAGTTCTTC
d_gene: .
abundance: .
j_gene: TRBJ2-1
v_gene: TRBV9

CDR3aa: CATGQGLDSPLHF
CDR3nt: TGTGCCACCGGACAGGGGTTGGATTCACCCCTCCACTTT
d_gene: TRBD1
abundance: .
j_gene: TRBJ1-6
v_gene: TRBV2

CDR3aa: CASSSGSTGYEQYF
CDR3nt: TGTGCCAGCAGCTCGGGATCGACAGGCTACGAGCAGTACTTC
d_gene: .
abundance: .
j_gene: TRBJ2-7
v_gene: TRBV7-2

CDR3aa: CAWSVTYGYTF
CDR3nt: TGTGCCTGGAGTGTAACATATGGCTACACCTTC
d_gene: .
abundance: .
j_gene: TRBJ1-2
v_gene: TRBV30

CDR3aa: CASSTGTWVNYGYTF
CDR3nt: TGTGCCAGCAGTACGGGTACTTGGGTAAACTATGGCTACACCTTC
d_gene: .
abundance: .
j_gene: TRBJ1-2
v_gene: TRBV28

CDR3aa: CASSPLSGLVSYEQYF
CDR3nt: TGCGCCAGCAGCCCATTATCGGGACTGGTGTCCTACGAGCAGTACTTC
d_gene: .
abundance: .
j_gene: TRBJ2-7
v_gene: TRBV4-1

CDR3aa: CASSRYRSSTDTQYF
CDR3nt: TGTGCCAGCAGTAGATACAGGAGTAGCACAGATACGCAGTATTTT
d_gene: .
abundance: .
j_gene: TRBJ2-3
v_gene: TRBV28

CDR3aa: CASSLATGLAEQYF
CDR3nt: TGTGCCAGCAGCTTAGCGACAGGGTTGGCCGAGCAGTACTTC
d_gene: TRBD1
abundance: once
j_gene: TRBJ2-7
v_gene: TRBV13

CDR3aa: CASRKPGQGNTIYF
CDR3nt: TGTGCCAGCAGGAAGCCGGGACAGGGAAACACCATATATTTT
d_gene: TRBD1
abundance: .
j_gene: TRBJ1-3
v_gene: TRBV6-5